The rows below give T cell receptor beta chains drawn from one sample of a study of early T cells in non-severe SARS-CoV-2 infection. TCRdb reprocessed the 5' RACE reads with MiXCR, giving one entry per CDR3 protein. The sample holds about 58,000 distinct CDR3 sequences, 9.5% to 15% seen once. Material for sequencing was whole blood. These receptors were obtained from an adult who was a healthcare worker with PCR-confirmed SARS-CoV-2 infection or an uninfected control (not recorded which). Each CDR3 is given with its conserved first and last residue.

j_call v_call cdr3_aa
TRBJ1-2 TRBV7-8 CASSLLQGRGGYTF
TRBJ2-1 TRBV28 CASSWASGRVNEQFF
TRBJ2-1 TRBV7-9 CASSSNPGLAANNEQFF
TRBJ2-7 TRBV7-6 CASSSGEAYEQYF
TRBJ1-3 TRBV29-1 CSVATTGRSGNTIYF
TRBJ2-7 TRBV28 CASSQTSGGTYEQYF
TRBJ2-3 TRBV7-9 CASSLLGVTDTQYF
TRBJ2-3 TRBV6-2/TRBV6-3 CASSSGGGRRGDTQYF
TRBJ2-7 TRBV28 CASRGTAKSWEQYF
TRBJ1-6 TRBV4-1 CASSQDPGRDNSPLHF
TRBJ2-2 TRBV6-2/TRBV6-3 CASIDTWGTGELFF
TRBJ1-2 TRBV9 CASSGQGLANYGYTF
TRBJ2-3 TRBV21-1 CASSTTSRRIDTDTQYF
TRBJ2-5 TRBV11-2 CASSRDLTGGAQYF
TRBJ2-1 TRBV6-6 CASSPPGLALHEQFF
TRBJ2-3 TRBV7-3 CASSLMDRVDTQYF
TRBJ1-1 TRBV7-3 CASSLAGGTGAFF
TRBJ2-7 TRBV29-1 CSVPGQHSYEQYF
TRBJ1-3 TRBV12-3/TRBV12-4 CASTIRGGTGNTIYF
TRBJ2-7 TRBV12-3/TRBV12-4 CASSYRGRYEQYF
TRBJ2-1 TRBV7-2 CASSFGLFHNEQFF
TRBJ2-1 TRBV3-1 CASSSFRTPRSEQFF
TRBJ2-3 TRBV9 CASSVAVDSTDTQYF
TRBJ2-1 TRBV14 CASSQLAGGPNEQFF
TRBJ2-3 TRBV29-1 CSVEGHEADTQYF
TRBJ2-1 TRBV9 CASSVANRGRPNEQFF
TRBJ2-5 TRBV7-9 CASSLTSSLQETQYF
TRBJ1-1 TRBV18 CASSFTGGVTEAFF
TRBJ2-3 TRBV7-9 CASIPGGGDTQYF
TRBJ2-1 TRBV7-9 CASSPHGGRDNEQFF
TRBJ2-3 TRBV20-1 CSVGTSGRARADTQYF
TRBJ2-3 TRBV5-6 CASSPTPSGTQYF
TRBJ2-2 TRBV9 CASSVAALAGNTGELFF
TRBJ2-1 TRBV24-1 CATSDPTLGTYNEQFF
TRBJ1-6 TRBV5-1 CASSPRQGDSPLHF
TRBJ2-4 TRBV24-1 CATSDRWGQGIQYF
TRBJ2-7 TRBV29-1 CSVEDPRGRYEQYF
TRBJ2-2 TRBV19 CASSPGLNTGELFF
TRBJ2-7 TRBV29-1 CSVLSGSDEQYF
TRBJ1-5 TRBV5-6 CASSLFTQEKHF
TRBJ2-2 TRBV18 CASSPPTGSVPGELFF
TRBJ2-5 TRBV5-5 CASSFVPEGPQETQYF
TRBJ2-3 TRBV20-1 CSAWGTTSTDTQYF
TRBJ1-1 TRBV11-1 CASTPPGQGSSGGTEAFF
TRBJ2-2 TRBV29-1 CSVASGGMNTGELFF
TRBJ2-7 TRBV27 CASSLWDRGDEQYF
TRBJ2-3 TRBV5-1 CASSLSLAGADTQYF
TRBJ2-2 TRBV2 CASKQSNTGELFF
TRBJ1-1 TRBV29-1 CSVDDRGNLGGSNTEAFF
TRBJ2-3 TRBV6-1 CASRTSGRDTQYF
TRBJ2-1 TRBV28 CASSLSKSPYNEQFF
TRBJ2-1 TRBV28 CASSPTGLAGQSSYNEQFF